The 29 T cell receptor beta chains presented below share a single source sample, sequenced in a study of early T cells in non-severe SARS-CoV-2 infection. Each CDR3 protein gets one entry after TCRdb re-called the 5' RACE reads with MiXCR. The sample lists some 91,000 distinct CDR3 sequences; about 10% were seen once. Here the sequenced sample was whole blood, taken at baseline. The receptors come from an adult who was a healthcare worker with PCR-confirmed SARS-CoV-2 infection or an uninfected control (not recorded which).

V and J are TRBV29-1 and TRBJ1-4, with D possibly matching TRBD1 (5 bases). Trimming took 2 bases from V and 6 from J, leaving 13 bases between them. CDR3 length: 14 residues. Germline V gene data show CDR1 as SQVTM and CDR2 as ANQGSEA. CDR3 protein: CSVETPGRDEKLFF. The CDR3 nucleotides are TGCAGCGTTGAAACCCCAGGGAGAGATGAAAAACTGTTTTTT.

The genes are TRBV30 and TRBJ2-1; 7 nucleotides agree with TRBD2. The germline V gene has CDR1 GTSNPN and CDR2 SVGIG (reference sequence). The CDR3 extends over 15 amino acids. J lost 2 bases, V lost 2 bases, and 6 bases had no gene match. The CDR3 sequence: CAWSPTSAPYNEQFF. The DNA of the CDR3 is TGTGCCTGGAGTCCCACTAGCGCTCCCTACAATGAGCAGTTCTTC.

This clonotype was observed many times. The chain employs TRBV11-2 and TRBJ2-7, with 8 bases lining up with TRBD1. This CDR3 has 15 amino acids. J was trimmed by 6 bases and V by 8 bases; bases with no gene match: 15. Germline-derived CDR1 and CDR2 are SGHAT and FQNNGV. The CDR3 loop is CASEPDRAAVGEQYF. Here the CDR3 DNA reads TGTGCCAGCGAACCGGACAGGGCCGCCGTAGGCGAGCAGTACTTC.

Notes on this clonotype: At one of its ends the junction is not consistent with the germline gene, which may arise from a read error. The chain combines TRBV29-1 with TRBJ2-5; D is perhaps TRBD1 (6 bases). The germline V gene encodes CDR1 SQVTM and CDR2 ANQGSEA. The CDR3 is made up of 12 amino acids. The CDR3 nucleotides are TGCAGCGTTGCTGGGGGCCAAGCGACCCAGTACTTC. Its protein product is CSVAGGQATQYF.

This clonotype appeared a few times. In DNA, the CDR3 is TGTGCCAGTAGTATTGGAGGGGCGTATAGCAATCAGCCCCAGCATTTT. Translating gives CASSIGGAYSNQPQHF. The chain recombines TRBV19 with TRBJ1-5, with TRBD1 as a possible D gene (5 bases). The CDR3 totals 16 residues. Germline values: CDR1 LNHDA, CDR2 SQIVND (reference sequence). Trimming left V 3 bases short and J 0 bases short, with 12 bases between.

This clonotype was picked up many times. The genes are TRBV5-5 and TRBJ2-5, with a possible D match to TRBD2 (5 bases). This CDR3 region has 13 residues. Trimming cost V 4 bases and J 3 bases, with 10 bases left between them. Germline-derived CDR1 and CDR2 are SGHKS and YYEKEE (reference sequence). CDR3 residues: CASSLGLEETQYF. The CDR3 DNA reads TGTGCCAGCAGCCTCGGACTTGAAGAGACCCAGTACTTC.

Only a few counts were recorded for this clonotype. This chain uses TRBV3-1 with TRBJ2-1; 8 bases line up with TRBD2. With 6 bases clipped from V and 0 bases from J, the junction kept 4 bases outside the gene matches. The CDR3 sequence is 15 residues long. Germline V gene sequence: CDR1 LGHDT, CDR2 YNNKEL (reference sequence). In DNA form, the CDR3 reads TGTGCCAGCAGTAGCGGGGTAAGCTCCTACAATGAGCAGTTCTTC. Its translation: CASSSGVSSYNEQFF.

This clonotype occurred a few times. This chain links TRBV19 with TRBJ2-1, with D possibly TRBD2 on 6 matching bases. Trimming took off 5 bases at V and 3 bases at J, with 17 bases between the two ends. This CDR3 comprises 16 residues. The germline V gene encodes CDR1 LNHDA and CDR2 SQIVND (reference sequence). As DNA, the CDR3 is TGTGCCAGTAGTTCGGATAGCGGTCTTATCTACAATGAGCAGTTCTTC. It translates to CASSSDSGLIYNEQFF.

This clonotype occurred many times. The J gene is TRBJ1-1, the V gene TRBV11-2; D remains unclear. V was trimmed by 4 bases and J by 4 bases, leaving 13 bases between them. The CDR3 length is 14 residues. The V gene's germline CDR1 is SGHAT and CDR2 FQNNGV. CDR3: CASSSGEWGTEAFF. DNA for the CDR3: TGTGCCAGCAGCTCCGGGGAATGGGGCACTGAAGCTTTCTTT.

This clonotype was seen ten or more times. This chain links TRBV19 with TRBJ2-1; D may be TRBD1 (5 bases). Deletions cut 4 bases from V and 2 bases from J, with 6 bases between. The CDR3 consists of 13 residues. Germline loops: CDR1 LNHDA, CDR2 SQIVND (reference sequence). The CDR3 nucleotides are TGTGCCAGTAGTACAGGGCCCTACAATGAGCAGTTCTTC. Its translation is CASSTGPYNEQFF.

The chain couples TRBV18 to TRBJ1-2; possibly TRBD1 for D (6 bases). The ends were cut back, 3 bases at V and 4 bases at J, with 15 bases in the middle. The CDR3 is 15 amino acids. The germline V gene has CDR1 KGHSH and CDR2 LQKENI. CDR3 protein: CASSPFEDSFYGYTF. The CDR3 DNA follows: TGTGCCAGCTCACCTTTTGAGGACAGCTTCTATGGCTACACCTTC.

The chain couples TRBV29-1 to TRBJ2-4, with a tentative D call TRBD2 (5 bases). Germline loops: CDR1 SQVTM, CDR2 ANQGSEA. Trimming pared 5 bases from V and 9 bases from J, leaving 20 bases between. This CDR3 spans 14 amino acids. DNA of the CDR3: TGCAGCGTTCAGTCAGGATCGGGTGCGGGCATTCAGTACTTC. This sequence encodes CSVQSGSGAGIQYF.

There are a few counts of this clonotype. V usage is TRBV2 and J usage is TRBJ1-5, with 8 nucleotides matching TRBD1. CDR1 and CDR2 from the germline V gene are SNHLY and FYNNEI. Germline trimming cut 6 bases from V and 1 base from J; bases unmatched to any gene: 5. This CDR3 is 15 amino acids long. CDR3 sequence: CASRMWTGSNQPQHF. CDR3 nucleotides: TGTGCCAGCAGGATGTGGACAGGGAGCAATCAGCCCCAGCATTTT.

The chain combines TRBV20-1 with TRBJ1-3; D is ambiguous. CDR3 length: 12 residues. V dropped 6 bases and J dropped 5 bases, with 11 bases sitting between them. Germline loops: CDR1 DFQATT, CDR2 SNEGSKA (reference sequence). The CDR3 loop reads CSAATFRNTIYF. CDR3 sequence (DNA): TGCAGTGCGGCGACATTCAGAAACACCATATATTTT.

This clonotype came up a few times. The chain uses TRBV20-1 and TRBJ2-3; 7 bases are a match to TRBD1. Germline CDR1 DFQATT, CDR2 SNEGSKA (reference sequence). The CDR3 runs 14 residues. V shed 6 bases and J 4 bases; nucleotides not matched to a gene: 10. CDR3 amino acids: CSAETGSSADTQYF. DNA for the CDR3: TGCAGTGCCGAGACAGGGTCGAGTGCAGATACGCAGTATTTT.

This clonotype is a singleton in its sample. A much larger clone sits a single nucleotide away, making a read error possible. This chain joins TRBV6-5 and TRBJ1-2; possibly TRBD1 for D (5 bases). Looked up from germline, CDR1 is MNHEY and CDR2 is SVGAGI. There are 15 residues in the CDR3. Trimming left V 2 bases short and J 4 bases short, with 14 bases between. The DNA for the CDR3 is TGTGCCAGCAGTTACCCGATGTGGGGACTCTATGGCTACACCTTC. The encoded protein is CASSYPMWGLYGYTF.

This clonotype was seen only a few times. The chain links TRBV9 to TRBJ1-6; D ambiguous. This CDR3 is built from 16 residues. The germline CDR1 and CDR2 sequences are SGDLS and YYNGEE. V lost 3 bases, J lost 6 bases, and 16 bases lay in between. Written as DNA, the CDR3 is TGTGCCAGCAGCGATAGACCGGGATCTCTTAATTCACCCCTCCACTTT. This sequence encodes CASSDRPGSLNSPLHF.

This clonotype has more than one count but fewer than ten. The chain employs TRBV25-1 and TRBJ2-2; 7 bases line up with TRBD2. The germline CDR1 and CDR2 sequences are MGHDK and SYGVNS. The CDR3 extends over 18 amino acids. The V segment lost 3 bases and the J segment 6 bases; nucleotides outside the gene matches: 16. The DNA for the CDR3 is TGTGCCAGCAGTGATACAAATGTGCGGGAGCCGTTTCCCGGGGAGCTGTTTTTT. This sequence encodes CASSDTNVREPFPGELFF.

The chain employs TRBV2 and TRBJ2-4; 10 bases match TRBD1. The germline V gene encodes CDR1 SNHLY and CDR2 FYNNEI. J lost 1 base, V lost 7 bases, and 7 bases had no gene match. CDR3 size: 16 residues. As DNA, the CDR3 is TGTGCCAGCACGGAGAGACAGGGGGCGGCCAAAAACATTCAGTACTTC. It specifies CASTERQGAAKNIQYF.

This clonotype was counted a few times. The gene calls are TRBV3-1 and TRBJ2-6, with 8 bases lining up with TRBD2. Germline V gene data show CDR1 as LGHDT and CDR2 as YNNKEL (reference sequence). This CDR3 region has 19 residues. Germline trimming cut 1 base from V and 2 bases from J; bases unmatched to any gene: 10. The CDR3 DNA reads TGTGCCAGCAGCCAAGTTTGGCGGGGGGAAGGTCCTGGGGCCAACGTCCTGACTTTC. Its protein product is CASSQVWRGEGPGANVLTF. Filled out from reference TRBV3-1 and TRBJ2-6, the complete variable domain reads DTAVSQTPKYLVTQMGNDKSIKCEQNLGHDTMYWYKQDSKKFLKIMFSYNNKELIINETVPNRFSPKSPDKAHLNLHINSLELGDSAVYFCASSQVWRGEGPGANVLTFGAGSRLTVL.

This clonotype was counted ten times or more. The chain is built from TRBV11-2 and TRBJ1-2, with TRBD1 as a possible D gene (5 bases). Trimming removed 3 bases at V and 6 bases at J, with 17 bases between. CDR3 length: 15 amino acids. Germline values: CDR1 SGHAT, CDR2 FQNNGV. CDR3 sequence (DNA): TGTGCCAGCAGCTTTTTTCGTGAGCAGGGAAATGGCTACACCTTC. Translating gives CASSFFREQGNGYTF.

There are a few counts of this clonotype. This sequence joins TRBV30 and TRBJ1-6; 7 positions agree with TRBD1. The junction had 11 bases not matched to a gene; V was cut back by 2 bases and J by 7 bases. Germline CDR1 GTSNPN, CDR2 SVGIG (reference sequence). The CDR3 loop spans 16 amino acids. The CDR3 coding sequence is TGTGCCTGGAGTCATCACTCCGGGACAGAAAATTCACCCCTCCACTTT. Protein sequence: CAWSHHSGTENSPLHF.

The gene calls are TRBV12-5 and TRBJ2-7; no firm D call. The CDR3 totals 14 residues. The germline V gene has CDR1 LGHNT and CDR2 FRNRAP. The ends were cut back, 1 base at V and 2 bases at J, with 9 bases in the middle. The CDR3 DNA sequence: TGTGCTAGTGGTTTGGGACCCACAGCCTACGAGCAGTACTTC. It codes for CASGLGPTAYEQYF.

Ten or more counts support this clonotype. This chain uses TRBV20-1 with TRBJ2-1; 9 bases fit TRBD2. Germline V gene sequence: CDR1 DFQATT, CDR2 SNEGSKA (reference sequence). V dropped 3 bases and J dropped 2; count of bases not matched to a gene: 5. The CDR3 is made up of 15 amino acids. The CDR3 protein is CSASEPSGTYNEQFF. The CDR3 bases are TGCAGTGCTAGTGAACCTAGCGGGACCTACAATGAGCAGTTCTTC.

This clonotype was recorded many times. Written as DNA, the CDR3 is TGCAGCGTTGAAGTTTTGGGGCTTACGCAGTATTTT. The encoded protein is CSVEVLGLTQYF. V gene TRBV29-1 combines with J gene TRBJ2-3, with D perhaps matching TRBD1 (5 bases). CDR3 length: 12 residues. Looked up from germline, CDR1 is SQVTM and CDR2 is ANQGSEA. Trimming took off 1 base at V and 8 bases at J, with 10 bases between the two ends.

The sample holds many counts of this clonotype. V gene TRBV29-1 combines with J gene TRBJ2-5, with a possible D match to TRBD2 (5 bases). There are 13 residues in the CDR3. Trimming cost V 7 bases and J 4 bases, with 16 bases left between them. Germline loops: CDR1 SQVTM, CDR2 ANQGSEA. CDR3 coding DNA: TGCAGCGGGATGATCGGAGGCGCAGAGACCCAGTACTTC. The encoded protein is CSGMIGGAETQYF.

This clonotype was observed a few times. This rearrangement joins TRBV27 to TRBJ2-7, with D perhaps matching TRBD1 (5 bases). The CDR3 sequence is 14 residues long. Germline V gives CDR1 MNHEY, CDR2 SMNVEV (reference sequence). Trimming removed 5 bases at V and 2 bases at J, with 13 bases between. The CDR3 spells CASSTLGQPYEQYF. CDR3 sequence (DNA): TGTGCCAGCAGTACTTTAGGACAACCCTACGAGCAGTACTTC.

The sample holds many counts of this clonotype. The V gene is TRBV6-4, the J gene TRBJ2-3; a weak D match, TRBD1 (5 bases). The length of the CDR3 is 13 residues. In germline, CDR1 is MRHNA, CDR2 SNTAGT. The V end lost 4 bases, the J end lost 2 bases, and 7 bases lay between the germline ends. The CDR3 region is CASSGGDTDTQYF. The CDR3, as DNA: TGTGCCAGCAGTGGGGGCGACACAGATACGCAGTATTTT.

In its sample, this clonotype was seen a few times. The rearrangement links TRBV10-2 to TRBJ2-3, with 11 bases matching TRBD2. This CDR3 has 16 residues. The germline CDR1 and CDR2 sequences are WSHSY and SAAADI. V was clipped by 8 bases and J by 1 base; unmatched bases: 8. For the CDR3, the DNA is TGCGCCAGCCTAGCGGGAGGAACCCTGGGCACAGATACGCAGTATTTT. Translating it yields CASLAGGTLGTDTQYF.